This T cell receptor beta chain was sequenced for a study of molecular identifiers for immune sequencing clone quantification. The CDR3 consists of 18 residues. V shed 3 bases and J 6 bases; nucleotides not matched to a gene: 14. Germline V lookup: CDR1 LGHDT, CDR2 YNNKEL (reference sequence). One entry per CDR3 protein, called by TCRdb with MiXCR from the PCR reads. The data contain under 65,000 distinct CDR3 sequences, approximately 25% of them seen just once; the ten biggest clones take up 1.9%. This receptor was taken from a human donor in good health. Some libraries in this study had Jurkat cell RNA spiked in. Sequenced material: naive CD8+ T cells from blood, with Jurkat cell RNA spiked in. Subset here: FACS-sorted CD8+CD4-CCR7+CD45RA+ naive T cells. The chain recombines TRBV3-1 with TRBJ2-4, with 10 bases fitting TRBD1. The CDR3 here is CASSQDRGQGIGVNIQYF. The CDR3 DNA is TGTGCCAGCAGCCAGGACAGGGGACAGGGGATCGGGGTAAACATTCAGTACTTC.